These T cell receptor beta chains were read from a single sample in a study of tumor T cells in aggressive B-cell lymphoma. The repertoire was sequenced with immunoSEQ multiplex PCR; TCRdb's copy has only in-frame clones and lacks some. Among around 10,000 clones, 80% to 95% were seen once, and the ten largest hold roughly 3%. Sequencing was performed on tumor tissue. These receptors were taken from an adult with diffuse large B cell lymphoma. The CDR3 runs from the conserved cysteine through the conserved F or W. A D gene is named only where the DNA matches it firmly. For some rows the clone size is stated as once, few or many, or as a class when expanded; others skip it.

D,size,V,CDR3
NA,NA,TRBV27,CASSFGTESYEQYF
TRBD1,few,TRBV30,CAWGTGGYQPQHF
TRBD1,NA,TRBV30,CAWSRQGISSGNTIYF
NA,NA,TRBV10-1,CASSGQGKRQETQYF
TRBD1,NA,TRBV11-3,CASSQRGKQGDYGYTF
NA,NA,TRBV19,CASSLQGRAAINEKLFF
NA,NA,TRBV19,CASKGIQGNNQPQHF
NA,NA,TRBV10-1,CASSVNLQGTEAFF
NA,NA,TRBV6-1,CASSDRGLYGYTF
TRBD1,NA,TRBV19,CASSNDRDTEAFF
NA,NA,TRBV4-1,CASSQGPKKGEAGNTIYF
NA,NA,TRBV6-1,CASSDRARADTQYF
NA,NA,TRBV5-1,CASSLEQVVNEQYF
NA,NA,TRBV5-6,CASSFKGHLNYEQYF
TRBD1,NA,TRBV19,CASSTTWAGGSSTDTQYF
TRBD2,NA,TRBV19,CASQWRSSGEQFF
TRBD1,NA,TRBV7-3,CASSLGAGGYEQYF
NA,NA,TRBV6-1,CASSEGRGGSQPQHF
NA,NA,TRBV29-1,CSVDWGWGNTEAFF
TRBD2,NA,TRBV19,CASSPGTSGGILAYNEQFF
NA,NA,TRBV30,CAWTGWRTDTQYF
NA,few,TRBV18,CASSPGRNTGELFF
NA,NA,TRBV7-8,CASSPTLRRAGANVLTF
TRBD1,NA,TRBV7-6,CASSSVIRDRGFGANVLTF
TRBD2,once,TRBV14,CASSQDRGLAGNYNEQFF
TRBD2,once,TRBV7-3,CASSPRLAGNIQYF
TRBD1,NA,TRBV13,CASSLRGRGNTIYF
NA,NA,TRBV2,CASTRSRGNTGELFF
TRBD1,NA,TRBV7-9,CASSGRDRDFTDTQYF
TRBD2,NA,TRBV15,CTTSRDGLASGTDTQYF
NA,NA,TRBV5-1,CASSLMGPEQYF
NA,NA,TRBV14,CAGSRTTLSRTQYF
NA,NA,TRBV6-1,CASSGRTYNSPLHF